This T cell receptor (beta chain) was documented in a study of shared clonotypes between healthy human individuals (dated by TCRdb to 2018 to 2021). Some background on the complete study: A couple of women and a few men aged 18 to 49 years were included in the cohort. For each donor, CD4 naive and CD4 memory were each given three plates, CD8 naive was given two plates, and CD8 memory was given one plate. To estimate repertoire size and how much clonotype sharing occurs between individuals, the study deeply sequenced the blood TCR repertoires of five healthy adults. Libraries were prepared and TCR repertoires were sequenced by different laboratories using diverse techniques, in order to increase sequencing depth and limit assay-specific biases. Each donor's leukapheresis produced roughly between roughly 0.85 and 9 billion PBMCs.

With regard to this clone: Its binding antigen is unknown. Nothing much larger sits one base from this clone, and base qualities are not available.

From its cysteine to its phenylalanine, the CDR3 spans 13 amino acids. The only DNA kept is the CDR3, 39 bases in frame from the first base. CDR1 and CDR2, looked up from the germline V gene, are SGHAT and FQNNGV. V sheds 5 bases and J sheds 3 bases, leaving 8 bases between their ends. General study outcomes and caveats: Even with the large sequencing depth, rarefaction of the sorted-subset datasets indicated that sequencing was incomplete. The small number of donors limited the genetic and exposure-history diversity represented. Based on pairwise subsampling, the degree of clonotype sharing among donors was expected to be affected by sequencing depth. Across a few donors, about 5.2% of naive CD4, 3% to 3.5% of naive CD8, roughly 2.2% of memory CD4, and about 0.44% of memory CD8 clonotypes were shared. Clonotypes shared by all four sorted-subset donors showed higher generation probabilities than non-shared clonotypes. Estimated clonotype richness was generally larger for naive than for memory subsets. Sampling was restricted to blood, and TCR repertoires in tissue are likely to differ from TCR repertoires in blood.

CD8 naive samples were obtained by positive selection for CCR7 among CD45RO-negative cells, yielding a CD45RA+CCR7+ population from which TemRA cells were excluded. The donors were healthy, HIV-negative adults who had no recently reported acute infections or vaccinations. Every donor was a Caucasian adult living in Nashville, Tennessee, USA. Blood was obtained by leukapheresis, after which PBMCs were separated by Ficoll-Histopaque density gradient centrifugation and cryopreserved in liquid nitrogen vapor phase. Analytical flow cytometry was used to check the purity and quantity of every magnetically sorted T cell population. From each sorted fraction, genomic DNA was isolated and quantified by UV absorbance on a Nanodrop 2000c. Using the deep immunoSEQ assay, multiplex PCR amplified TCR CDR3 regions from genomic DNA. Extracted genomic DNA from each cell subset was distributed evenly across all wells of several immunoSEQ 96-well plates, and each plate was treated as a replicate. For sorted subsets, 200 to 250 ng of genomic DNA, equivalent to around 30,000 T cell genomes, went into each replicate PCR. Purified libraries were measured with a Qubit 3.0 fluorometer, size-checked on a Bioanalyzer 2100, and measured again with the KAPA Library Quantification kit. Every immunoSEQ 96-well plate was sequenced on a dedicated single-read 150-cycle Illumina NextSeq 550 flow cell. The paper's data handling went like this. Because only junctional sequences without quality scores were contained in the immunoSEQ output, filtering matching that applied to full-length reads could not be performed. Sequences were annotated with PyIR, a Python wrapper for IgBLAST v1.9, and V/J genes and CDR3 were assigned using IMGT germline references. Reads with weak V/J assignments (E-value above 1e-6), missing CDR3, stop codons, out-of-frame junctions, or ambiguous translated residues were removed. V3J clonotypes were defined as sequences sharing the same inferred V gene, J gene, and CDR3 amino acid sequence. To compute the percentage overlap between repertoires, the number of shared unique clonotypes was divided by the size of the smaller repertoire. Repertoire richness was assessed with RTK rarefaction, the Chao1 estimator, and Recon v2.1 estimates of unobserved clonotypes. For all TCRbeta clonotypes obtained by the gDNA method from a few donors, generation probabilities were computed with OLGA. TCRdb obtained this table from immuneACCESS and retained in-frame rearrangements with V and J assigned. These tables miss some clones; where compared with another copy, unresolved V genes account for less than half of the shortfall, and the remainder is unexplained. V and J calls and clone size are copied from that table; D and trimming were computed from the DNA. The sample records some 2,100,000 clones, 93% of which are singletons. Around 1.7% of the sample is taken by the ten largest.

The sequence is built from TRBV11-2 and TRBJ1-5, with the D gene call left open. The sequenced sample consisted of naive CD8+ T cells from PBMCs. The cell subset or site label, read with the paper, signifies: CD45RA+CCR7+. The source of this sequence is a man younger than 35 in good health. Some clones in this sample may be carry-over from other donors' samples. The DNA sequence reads TGTGCCAGCAGCCTCTTCGACAATCAGCCCCAGCATTTT. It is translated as CASSLFDNQPQHF.